Each of the 23 T cell receptor beta chains below was sequenced from the same sample in a study of identical twins. Via MiXCR, TCRdb re-called the 5' RACE reads, giving one row per CDR3 protein. The sample has more than 600,000 distinct CDR3 sequences; roughly 20% are singletons. These records were also assigned to another study, of T cells expressing NK-cell markers.

Sequencing was carried out using PBMCs. These TCRs come from a woman in her late teens or twenties in good health.

This chain joins TRBV7-2 and TRBJ2-2, with 9 bases that match TRBD1. V dropped 2 bases and J dropped 8; count of bases not matched to a gene: 3. The V gene's germline CDR1 is SGHTA and CDR2 FQGNSA. The CDR3 loop spans 14 amino acids. The CDR3 is CASSLNRGRGELFF. The CDR3 DNA reads as TGTGCCAGCAGCTTAAACAGGGGGCGAGGGGAGCTGTTTTTT.

CDR3 region: CASSQDLTGRAEYEQYF. DNA of the CDR3: TGTGCCAGCAGCCAAGATCTTACCGGGAGGGCGGAATACGAGCAGTACTTC. The chain joins TRBV3-1 to TRBJ2-7, with 8 bases lining up with TRBD2. The CDR3 length is 17 residues. In germline, CDR1 is LGHDT, CDR2 YNNKEL (reference sequence). Trimming cost V 0 bases and J 4 bases; bases outside gene matches: 11.

The rearrangement uses TRBV20-1 and TRBJ2-1; TRBD1 is a possible D gene (5 bases). Trimming removed 2 bases from V and 3 bases from J, with 11 bases in between. The CDR3 sequence is 14 residues long. Germline V gene lookup returns CDR1 DFQATT and CDR2 SNEGSKA (reference sequence). The CDR3 loop reads CSARTGGDYNEQFF. CDR3 coding DNA: TGCAGTGCTAGAACAGGCGGCGACTACAATGAGCAGTTCTTC.

This clonotype came up many times. CDR3 DNA: TGTGCCAGCAGTTTCGCGGGCCGTGAGCAGTATTTT. This gives the protein CASSFAGREQYF. This chain uses TRBV12-3 or TRBV12-4 with TRBJ2-3; maybe TRBD2 (5 bases). The CDR3 loop spans 12 amino acids. V was trimmed by 3 bases and J by 11 bases, leaving 12 bases between them.

The chain has TRBV3-1 and TRBJ1-2, with a possible D match to TRBD1 (5 bases). Trimming pared 3 bases from V and 8 bases from J, leaving 10 bases between. CDR1 LGHDT and CDR2 YNNKEL come from the germline V gene (reference sequence). The CDR3 totals 12 residues. The CDR3 coding sequence is TGTGCCAGCAGCCAGTCCCGGGACGGCTACACCTTC. Its translation: CASSQSRDGYTF.

The chain joins TRBV5-1 to TRBJ2-1; TRBD1 matches at 7 bases. V trimming: 1 base; J trimming: 15 bases; junction bases outside the gene matches: 4. CDR1 and CDR2 (germline): SGHRS, YFSETQ. This CDR3 contains 11 residues. The CDR3 loop reads CASSLRGQPFF. The CDR3 coding sequence is TGCGCCAGCAGCTTGAGGGGACAGCCGTTCTTC.

The table lists this clonotype with many counts. The chain is built from TRBV7-2 and TRBJ1-5; the match to TRBD1 covers 7 bases. The CDR3 is made up of 15 amino acids. Trimming cost V 2 bases and J 0 bases; bases outside gene matches: 1. Germline CDR1 and CDR2: SGHTA and FQGNSA. The CDR3 nucleotides read TGTGCCAGCAGCTTACAGGGGGGTAGCAATCAGCCCCAGCATTTT. Translated, it gives CASSLQGGSNQPQHF.

This clonotype was seen only a few times. V and J are TRBV6-5 and TRBJ2-1, with 8 bases identical to TRBD2. V was pared by 0 bases and J by 6 bases, with 7 bases of the junction left unmatched. Per the germline V gene, CDR1 is MNHEY and CDR2 is SVGAGI. This CDR3 has 16 residues. The CDR3 nucleotides read TGTGCCAGCAGTTACTCGAGTAGCGGGAAGTCCAATGAGCAGTTCTTC. Translation gives CASSYSSSGKSNEQFF.

This chain connects TRBV10-3 to TRBJ2-5, with a tentative D call TRBD2 (7 bases). CDR3 length: 17 residues. With 2 bases removed from V and 4 bases from J, the gap between germline ends came to 20 bases. From germline, CDR1 is ENHRY and CDR2 SYGVKD. CDR3 in amino acids: CAISERGGGGPLETQYF. CDR3 nucleotides: TGTGCCATCAGTGAGCGCGGAGGGGGAGGGCCGCTAGAGACCCAGTACTTC.

In this sample, this clonotype turned up a few times. The chain is built from TRBV24-1 and TRBJ2-3, with no clear D. Germline V CDR1 and CDR2: KGHDR, SFDVKD. V shed 4 bases and J shed 4 bases, with 11 bases lying between them. The CDR3 totals 14 residues. CDR3 residues: CATSDPRMADTQYF. In DNA, the CDR3 is TGTGCCACCAGTGACCCTAGGATGGCAGATACGCAGTATTTT.

This clonotype was observed a handful of times. The CDR3 loop reads CASSPASVNTEAFF. The CDR3 DNA sequence: TGCGCCAGCAGCCCCGCGTCCGTGAACACTGAAGCTTTCTTT. The gene calls are TRBV5-1 and TRBJ1-1; D gene unclear. CDR1 is SGHRS and CDR2 is YFSETQ in the germline V gene. The V gene lost 4 bases and the J gene lost 0 bases, with 10 bases spanning the gap. CDR3 length equals 14 residues.

V usage is TRBV6-2 or TRBV6-3 and J usage is TRBJ2-1, with 9 nucleotides matching TRBD2. The CDR3 length is 18 residues. V lost 7 bases and J lost 5; bases outside the gene matches: 18. CDR1 is MNHEY and CDR2 is SVGEGT in the germline V gene. In nucleotides, the CDR3 is TGTGCCAGCACCCACCGGGCTAGCGGGACATACAATGACAATGAGCAGTTCTTC. As protein: CASTHRASGTYNDNEQFF.

Here the CDR3 reads CASSASGTGNTQYF. The CDR3 DNA reads as TGTGCCAGCAGCGCCAGCGGGACAGGGAATACGCAGTATTTT. The chain links TRBV7-9 to TRBJ2-3; 9 positions match TRBD1. CDR3 length equals 14 residues. Germline CDR1 and CDR2: SEHNR and FQNEAQ (reference sequence). V shed 5 bases and J 7 bases; nucleotides not matched to a gene: 7.

This clonotype was observed a handful of times. The V gene is TRBV7-9, the J gene TRBJ2-2, with D perhaps being TRBD1 or TRBD2 (5 bases each). With 4 bases removed from V and 7 bases from J, the gap between germline ends came to 16 bases. The CDR3 is 15 residues long. The germline V gene encodes CDR1 SEHNR and CDR2 FQNEAQ (reference sequence). The CDR3 DNA follows: TGTGCCAGCAGCTCGAAGCCCTCAGGGAGCGGGGAGCTGTTTTTT. Translation: CASSSKPSGSGELFF.

This clonotype was seen only a few times. The chain is built from TRBV15 and TRBJ2-1; 7 bases fit TRBD2. The CDR3 totals 14 residues. Germline loops: CDR1 LNHNV, CDR2 YYDKDF (reference sequence). The trim removed 5 bases at V and 5 bases at J, leaving 6 bases unmatched. The CDR3, as DNA: TGTGCCACCAGCGGCAGACTAGCAGACAATGAGCAGTTCTTC. It encodes CATSGRLADNEQFF.

In this sample, this clonotype turned up a few times. The gene calls are TRBV18 and TRBJ2-7; D remains ambiguous. Germline-derived CDR1 and CDR2 are KGHSH and LQKENI. There are 14 residues in the CDR3. Trimming cost V 4 bases and J 0 bases, with 10 bases left between them. CDR3 DNA sequence: TGTGCCAGCTCACTAGTCAAGGACTCCTACGAGCAGTACTTC. This sequence encodes CASSLVKDSYEQYF.

This clonotype was observed at least ten times. The chain is built from TRBV12-3 or TRBV12-4 and TRBJ1-1; no definite D call. Trimming shortened V by 6 bases and J by 0 bases, and 8 bases separated the two germline ends. CDR3 length: 13 amino acids. The CDR3 coding sequence is TGTGCCAGCAGGTCTTCCCTGAACACTGAAGCTTTCTTT. It yields the protein CASRSSLNTEAFF.

This clonotype was seen a handful of times. The chain is built from TRBV5-5 and TRBJ2-1; no definite D call. This CDR3 contains 14 residues. From germline, CDR1 is SGHKS and CDR2 YYEKEE (reference sequence). Deletions cut 7 bases from V and 6 bases from J, with 17 bases between. The CDR3 here is CASAWSINLNEQFF. In DNA form, the CDR3 reads TGTGCCAGCGCCTGGAGCATTAACCTCAATGAGCAGTTCTTC.

The chain joins TRBV4-2 to TRBJ2-1; D uncertain. Trimming took 1 base from V and 7 from J, leaving 8 bases between them. The CDR3 has 13 residues. Germline assignment: CDR1 LGHNA and CDR2 YNFKEQ. For the CDR3, the DNA is TGTGCCAGCAGCCAAGGTCAAATGAATGAGCAGTTCTTC. Residues: CASSQGQMNEQFF.

The chain combines TRBV11-2 with TRBJ1-2; no reliable D call. V gave up 3 bases and J gave up 6 bases, with 8 bases separating them. CDR3 size: 12 residues. The germline V gene encodes CDR1 SGHAT and CDR2 FQNNGV. The CDR3 here is CASSLSADGYTF. CDR3 nucleotide sequence: TGTGCCAGCAGCTTGAGTGCCGATGGCTACACCTTC.

In this sample, this clonotype turned up a few times. The chain couples TRBV12-3 or TRBV12-4 to TRBJ2-3; D may match TRBD1 or TRBD2 (6 bases each). This CDR3 spans 16 amino acids. The ends were cut back, 1 base at V and 0 bases at J, with 11 bases in the middle. Here the CDR3 DNA reads TGTGCCAGCAGTTTAGTTCGGGGGCCCAGCACAGATACGCAGTATTTT. Translated: CASSLVRGPSTDTQYF.

The CDR3 nucleotides are TGTGCCAGCAGCCTAGGACTAGCGGAGCGCACAGATACGCAGTATTTT. Residues: CASSLGLAERTDTQYF. The rearrangement links TRBV5-8 to TRBJ2-3; 10 bases match TRBD2. Germline CDR1 reads SGHTS; CDR2 reads YDEGEE. The V and J ends lost 4 bases and 1 base, in that order; junction bases with no gene match: 6. CDR3 length: 16 amino acids.

The chain has TRBV19 and TRBJ1-4; possible D gene TRBD1, 6 bases. The V end lost 10 bases, the J end lost 12 bases, and 18 bases lay between the germline ends. Germline-derived CDR1 and CDR2 are LNHDA and SQIVND (reference sequence). This CDR3 comprises 12 residues. CDR3: CATGRGSAELFF. The CDR3 DNA sequence: TGTGCCACCGGCAGGGGAAGTGCCGAACTGTTTTTT. Filled out from reference TRBV19 and TRBJ1-4, the complete variable domain reads DGGITQSPKYLFRKEGQNVTLSCEQNLNHDAMYWYRQDPGQGLRLIYYSQIVNDFQKGDIAEGYSVSREKKESFPLTVTSAQKNPTAFYLCATGRGSAELFFGSGTQLSVL.